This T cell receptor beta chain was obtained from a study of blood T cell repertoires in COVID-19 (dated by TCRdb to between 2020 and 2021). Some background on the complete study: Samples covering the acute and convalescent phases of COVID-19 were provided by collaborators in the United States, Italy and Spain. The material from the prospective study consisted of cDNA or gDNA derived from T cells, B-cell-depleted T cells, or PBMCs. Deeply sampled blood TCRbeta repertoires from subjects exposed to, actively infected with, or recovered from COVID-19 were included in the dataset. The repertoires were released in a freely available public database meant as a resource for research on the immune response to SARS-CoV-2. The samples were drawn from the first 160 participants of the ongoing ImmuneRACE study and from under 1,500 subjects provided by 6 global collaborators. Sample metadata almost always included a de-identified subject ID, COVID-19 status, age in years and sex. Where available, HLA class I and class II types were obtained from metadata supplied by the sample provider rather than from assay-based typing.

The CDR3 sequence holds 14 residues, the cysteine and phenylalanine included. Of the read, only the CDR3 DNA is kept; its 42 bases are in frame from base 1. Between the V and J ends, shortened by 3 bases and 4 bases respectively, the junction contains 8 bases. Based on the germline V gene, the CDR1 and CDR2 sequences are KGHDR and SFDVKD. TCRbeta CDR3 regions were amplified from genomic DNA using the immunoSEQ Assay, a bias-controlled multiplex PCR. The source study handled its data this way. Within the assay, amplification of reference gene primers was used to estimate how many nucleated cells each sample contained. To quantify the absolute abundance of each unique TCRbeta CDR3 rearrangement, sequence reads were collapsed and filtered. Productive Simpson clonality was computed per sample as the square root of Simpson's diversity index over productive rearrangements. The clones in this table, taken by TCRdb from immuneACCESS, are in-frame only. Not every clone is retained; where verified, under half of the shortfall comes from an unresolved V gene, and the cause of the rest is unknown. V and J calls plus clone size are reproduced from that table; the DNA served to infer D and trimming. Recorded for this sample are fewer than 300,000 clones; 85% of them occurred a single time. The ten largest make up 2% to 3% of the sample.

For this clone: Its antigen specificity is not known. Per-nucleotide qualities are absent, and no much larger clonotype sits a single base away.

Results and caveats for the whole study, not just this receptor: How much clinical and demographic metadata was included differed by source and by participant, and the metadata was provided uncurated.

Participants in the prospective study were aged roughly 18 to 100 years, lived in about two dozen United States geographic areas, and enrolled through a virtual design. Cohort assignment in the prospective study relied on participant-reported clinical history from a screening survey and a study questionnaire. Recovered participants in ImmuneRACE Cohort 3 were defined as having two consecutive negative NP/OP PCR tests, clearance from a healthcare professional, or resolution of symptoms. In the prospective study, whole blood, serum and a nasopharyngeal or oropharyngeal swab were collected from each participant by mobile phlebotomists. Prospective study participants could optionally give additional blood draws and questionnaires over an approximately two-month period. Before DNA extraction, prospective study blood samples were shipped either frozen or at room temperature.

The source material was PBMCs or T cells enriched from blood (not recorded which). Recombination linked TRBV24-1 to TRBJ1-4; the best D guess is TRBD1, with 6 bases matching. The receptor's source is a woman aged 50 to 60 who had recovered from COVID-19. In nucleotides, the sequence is TGTGCCACCAGTGATGGACAGATTAATGAAAAACTGTTTTTT. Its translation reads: CATSDGQINEKLFF.